One sample yielded the 31 T cell receptor beta chains listed below, sequenced in a study of cytomegalovirus exposure and HLA in healthy donors. With 60 Vbeta and 13 Jbeta primers, the PCR was carried out. The protocol was immunoSEQ multiplex PCR, while the TCRdb copy is restricted to in-frame clones and leaves out a portion. Among more than 85,000 clones listed, 76% were seen once. Sequencing was performed on PBMCs. The receptors stem from a man aged 35-49 years in good health and CMV-seronegative.

The chain has TRBV11-3 and TRBJ2-5, with 10 bases aligning to TRBD2. This CDR3 is 15 amino acids long. Germline CDR1 reads SGHNT; CDR2 reads YENEEA. With V trimmed by 5 bases and J by 2 bases, 5 bases remained unmatched. The CDR3 bases are TGTGCCAGCAGCCTAGGAGCGGGGGGGCAAGAGACCCAGTACTTC. This translates into CASSLGAGGQETQYF.

This clone was seen a handful of times. The J gene is TRBJ1-1, the V gene TRBV11-2; D may be TRBD1 (6 bases). The germline V gene has CDR1 SGHAT and CDR2 FQNNGV. The ends were cut back, 1 base at V and 0 bases at J, with 15 bases in the middle. CDR3 length: 17 amino acids. The chain's CDR3 is CASSLVQVGDMNTEAFF. The CDR3 DNA follows: TGTGCCAGCAGCTTAGTCCAGGTGGGGGACATGAACACTGAAGCTTTCTTT.

The rearrangement uses TRBV11-2 and TRBJ1-1; tentative D call: TRBD1 (6 bases). This CDR3 spans 15 amino acids. V lost 5 bases to trimming and J lost 4 bases, with 17 bases between them. CDR1 and CDR2 from the germline V gene are SGHAT and FQNNGV. CDR3 residues: CASSPTGNRVTEAFF. CDR3 nucleotides: TGTGCCAGCAGCCCCACAGGGAATCGGGTCACTGAAGCTTTCTTT.

For this clone: A junction boundary mismatches the germline segment, possibly from a read error. CDR3 residues: CTSSVGDLRDSWSTNYGYTF. CDR3 coding DNA: TGTACCAGCAGCGTAGGGGATCTCAGGGACAGTTGGTCGACTAACTATGGCTACACCTTC. The chain uses TRBV9 and TRBJ1-2; 7 bases agree with TRBD1. Germline CDR1 and CDR2: SGDLS and YYNGEE. The length of the CDR3 is 20 residues.

This clone is termed medium-sized (0.01 to 0.1%). The chain recombines TRBV6-4 with TRBJ2-1; 7 bases are shared with TRBD1. The CDR3 covers 13 residues. V was clipped by 5 bases and J by 10 bases; unmatched bases: 8. The germline gives CDR1 MRHNA, CDR2 SNTAGT. The CDR3 DNA is TGTGCCAGCAGTACCAGGGAGACAGGGGAGCAGTTCTTC. Translation: CASSTRETGEQFF.

The chain is built from TRBV19 and TRBJ1-1; 7 nucleotides match TRBD1. Germline CDR1 LNHDA, CDR2 SQIVND (reference sequence). CDR3 length: 14 residues. V shed 2 bases, J shed 5 bases, and the junction held 5 bases outside the gene matches. CDR3 sequence (DNA): TGTGCCAGTAGTATATCAAGGGGGCGGACTGAAGCTTTCTTT. Amino acid sequence: CASSISRGRTEAFF.

V gene TRBV28 combines with J gene TRBJ2-7; TRBD2 matches 7 bases. There are 17 residues in the CDR3. Germline V gene lookup returns CDR1 MDHEN and CDR2 SYDVKM. V gave up 6 bases and J gave up 2 bases; unmatched junction bases: 16. This CDR3 reads CASRPAGLRLAAYEQYF. In nucleotides, the CDR3 is TGTGCCAGCAGGCCCGCAGGGCTTCGACTAGCAGCCTACGAGCAGTACTTC. Combining the CDR3 with reference TRBV28 and TRBJ2-7 gives the whole variable domain DVKVTQSSRYLVKRTGEKVFLECVQDMDHENMFWYRQDPGLGLRLIYFSYDVKMKEKGDIPEGYSVSREKKERFSLILESASTNQTSMYLCASRPAGLRLAAYEQYFGPGTRLTVT.

The chain couples TRBV7-6 to TRBJ2-7, with 7 bases identical to TRBD1. V shed 2 bases and J 3 bases; nucleotides not matched to a gene: 7. Germline lookup yields CDR1 SGHVS and CDR2 FNYEAQ. This CDR3 contains 15 residues. The CDR3 reads CASSLTLTGVYEQYF. The CDR3 nucleotides read TGTGCCAGCAGCTTAACCTTAACAGGGGTCTACGAGCAGTACTTC.

The chain has TRBV4-3 and TRBJ2-7; tentatively, D is TRBD2 (5 bases). This CDR3 spans 15 amino acids. CDR1 and CDR2 (germline): LGHNA, YSLEER. The V and J ends lost 3 bases and 0 bases respectively, with 12 bases between them. In nucleotides, the CDR3 is TGCGCCAGCAGCCACAAACTAGGAAACTCCTACGAGCAGTACTTC. As protein: CASSHKLGNSYEQYF.

The chain couples TRBV2 to TRBJ2-4; D is unclear. The V gene lost 0 bases and the J gene lost 1 base, with 10 bases spanning the gap. The CDR3 sequence is 16 residues long. In germline, CDR1 is SNHLY, CDR2 FYNNEI. The DNA of the CDR3 is TGTGCCAGCAGTGAAGCATACATGTCGGCCAAAAACATTCAGTACTTC. It translates to CASSEAYMSAKNIQYF.

In this sample, this clone turned up once. The chain uses TRBV19 and TRBJ2-2; weak D call: TRBD1 (5 bases). The CDR3 covers 16 residues. Trimming left V 6 bases short and J 5 bases short, with 19 bases between. CDR1 is LNHDA and CDR2 is SQIVND in the germline V gene (reference sequence). CDR3 sequence reads: CASRFGWQGRTGELFF. CDR3 nucleotides: TGTGCCAGTAGATTTGGTTGGCAGGGAAGGACCGGGGAGCTGTTTTTT.

The chain employs TRBV7-9 and TRBJ2-1; a possible D gene is TRBD2 (6 bases). This CDR3 comprises 14 residues. The germline V gene has CDR1 SEHNR and CDR2 FQNEAQ (reference sequence). V was trimmed by 4 bases and J by 8 bases, leaving 15 bases between them. The CDR3 region has the DNA TGTGCCAGCAGCTCCCCTGGGACTGTATATGAGCAGTTCTTC. Translation gives CASSSPGTVYEQFF.

The gene calls are TRBV4-2 and TRBJ2-3, with D perhaps matching TRBD2 (6 bases). This CDR3 has 15 residues. CDR1 LGHNA and CDR2 YNFKEQ come from the germline V gene. V shed 4 bases and J shed 1 base, with 12 bases lying between them. CDR3 region: CASSRQGGGTDTQYF. DNA for the CDR3: TGTGCCAGCAGCCGACAAGGCGGGGGCACAGATACGCAGTATTTT.

This chain uses TRBV7-7 with TRBJ2-3, with D unclear. The germline V gene encodes CDR1 SSHAT and CDR2 FNYEAQ (reference sequence). Trimming cost V 5 bases and J 3 bases, with 9 bases left between them. There are 13 residues in the CDR3. In DNA form, the CDR3 reads TGTGCCAGCAGCCGGTTGCGGACAGATACGCAGTATTTT. This translates into CASSRLRTDTQYF.

V usage is TRBV4-2 and J usage is TRBJ2-5; tentative D call: TRBD2 (6 bases). Deletions cut 1 base from V and 4 bases from J, with 10 bases between. This CDR3 is 14 amino acids long. Germline CDR1 reads LGHNA; CDR2 reads YNFKEQ. The CDR3 protein is CASSQGLGGETQYF. In DNA, the CDR3 is TGTGCCAGCAGCCAAGGTCTGGGAGGAGAGACCCAGTACTTC.

This chain connects TRBV28 to TRBJ1-4; D gene unclear. The CDR3 runs 14 residues. Germline CDR1 and CDR2: MDHEN and SYDVKM. The germline V and J ends were trimmed by 5 bases and 8 bases, with 15 bases remaining between them. For the CDR3, the DNA is TGTGCCAGCAGTCAGACCGGGTTTCGAGAAAAACTGTTTTTT. Translation: CASSQTGFREKLFF.

V usage is TRBV19 and J usage is TRBJ2-1; D is uncertain. Trimming cost V 3 bases and J 9 bases, with 6 bases left between them. CDR3 length: 11 amino acids. Germline CDR1 is LNHDA and CDR2 is SQIVND (reference sequence). The CDR3 here is CASSIWSEQFF. In DNA, the CDR3 is TGTGCCAGTAGTATTTGGAGTGAGCAGTTCTTC.

The V and J genes are TRBV29-1 and TRBJ2-3; D gene ambiguous. V shed 8 bases and J shed 0 bases, with 15 bases lying between them. Germline V CDR1 and CDR2: SQVTM, ANQGSEA. This CDR3 comprises 14 residues. The CDR3: CSTRRGPSTDTQYF. In DNA form, the CDR3 reads TGCAGCACCCGACGCGGCCCTAGCACAGATACGCAGTATTTT.

J is TRBJ2-1 and V is TRBV28, with D possibly TRBD2 on 6 matching bases. The ends were cut back, 3 bases at V and 6 bases at J, with 9 bases in the middle. The CDR3 consists of 13 residues. Germline assignment: CDR1 MDHEN and CDR2 SYDVKM. In DNA form, the CDR3 reads TGTGCCAGCAGTTTGAAGGGAGGCAATGAGCAGTTCTTC. Amino acid sequence: CASSLKGGNEQFF.

The rearrangement joins TRBV18 to TRBJ2-6; D is unclear. Germline V gives CDR1 KGHSH, CDR2 LQKENI. The CDR3 loop spans 17 amino acids. V lost 4 bases and J lost 0, with 13 bases in between. The CDR3 loop is CASSREARSSGANVLTF. The CDR3 region has the DNA TGTGCCAGCTCACGTGAGGCGAGAAGCTCTGGGGCCAACGTCCTGACTTTC.

This clone was recorded a few times. The chain joins TRBV6-1 to TRBJ2-5; the match to TRBD2 covers 13 bases. The CDR3 loop spans 15 amino acids. The V and J ends lost 6 bases and 5 bases, in that order; junction bases with no gene match: 6. CDR1 and CDR2 (germline): MNHNS, SASEGT. The CDR3 protein is CASSTSGGAFETQYF. The CDR3 bases are TGTGCCAGCAGCACTAGCGGGGGGGCCTTTGAGACCCAGTACTTC.

The chain joins TRBV2 to TRBJ1-2; TRBD1 agrees at 9 bases. Losses at the gene ends were 3 bases for V and 6 bases for J; bases not matched to a gene: 2. Germline V gene lookup returns CDR1 SNHLY and CDR2 FYNNEI. The CDR3 totals 13 residues. This CDR3 reads CASSDYRGHGYTF. DNA of the CDR3: TGTGCCAGCAGTGATTACAGGGGGCATGGCTACACCTTC.

The chain employs TRBV6-4 and TRBJ2-1; 10 nucleotides line up with TRBD2. The CDR3 consists of 15 residues. Looked up from germline, CDR1 is MRHNA and CDR2 is SNTAGT. The trim removed 3 bases at V and 4 bases at J, leaving 3 bases unmatched. The CDR3 coding sequence is TGTGCCAGCAGTGAAAGCGGGGGGGTGTACAATGAGCAGTTCTTC. Its protein is CASSESGGVYNEQFF.

The rearrangement uses TRBV11-3 and TRBJ2-7; no clear D gene. The germline CDR1 and CDR2 sequences are SGHNT and YENEEA. The V end lost 0 bases, the J end lost 6 bases, and 9 bases lay between the germline ends. The CDR3 consists of 13 residues. In nucleotides, the CDR3 is TGTGCCAGCAGCTTAGATATGCGCTCCGAGCAGTACTTC. This sequence encodes CASSLDMRSEQYF.

The chain uses TRBV7-2 and TRBJ1-2, with TRBD1 matching over 7 bases. The V and J ends lost 5 bases and 2 bases, in that order; junction bases with no gene match: 8. The CDR3 consists of 15 residues. CDR1 and CDR2 (germline): SGHTA, FQGNSA. The CDR3 DNA is TGTGCCAGCAGCCTAAACAGGGGAACCAACTATGGCTACACCTTC. Residues: CASSLNRGTNYGYTF.

Here the CDR3 reads CATSRVKGDEQFF. In DNA form, the CDR3 reads TGTGCCACCAGCAGAGTAAAAGGGGATGAGCAGTTCTTC. The V and J genes are TRBV15 and TRBJ2-1; weak D call: TRBD1 (5 bases). CDR1 is LNHNV, CDR2 YYDKDF, per germline (reference sequence). The CDR3 spans 13 residues. Between the trimmed V and J ends, which lost 1 base and 8 bases, there was a span of 9 bases.

The V and J genes are TRBV28 and TRBJ1-4; tentatively, D is TRBD1 (6 bases). V was clipped by 4 bases and J by 5 bases, with 8 bases between them. Per the germline V gene, CDR1 is MDHEN and CDR2 is SYDVKM. The CDR3 spans 13 residues. The CDR3 reads CASSSGTNEKLFF. In nucleotides, the CDR3 is TGTGCCAGCAGTTCCGGGACAAATGAAAAACTGTTTTTT.

The chain is built from TRBV7-3 and TRBJ2-1; the match to TRBD2 covers 8 bases. The length of the CDR3 is 15 residues. In germline, CDR1 is SGHTA, CDR2 FQGTGA. V trimming: 5 bases; J trimming: 2 bases; junction bases outside the gene matches: 5. In DNA form, the CDR3 reads TGTGCCAGCAGCCAAGGACTAGCCACCTACAATGAGCAGTTCTTC. Amino acids: CASSQGLATYNEQFF.

The CDR3 is CASEDRVTGELFF. CDR3 bases: TGTGCCAGCGAGGACAGGGTCACCGGGGAGCTGTTTTTT. This sequence joins TRBV9 and TRBJ2-2, with 8 bases identical to TRBD1. Germline loops: CDR1 SGDLS, CDR2 YYNGEE. CDR3 length: 13 amino acids. V dropped 7 bases and J dropped 4; count of bases not matched to a gene: 3. The whole variable domain, remainder taken from reference TRBV9 and TRBJ2-2, is DSGVTQTPKHLITATGQRVTLRCSPRSGDLSVYWYQQSLDQGLQFLIQYYNGEERAKGNILERFSAQQFPDLHSELNLSSLELGDSALYFCASEDRVTGELFFGEGSRLTVL.

V usage is TRBV2 and J usage is TRBJ2-7; 10 bases are shared with TRBD2. The junction had 10 bases not matched to a gene; V was cut back by 5 bases and J by 6 bases. The CDR3 length is 15 residues. The germline V gene encodes CDR1 SNHLY and CDR2 FYNNEI. CDR3 DNA sequence: TGTGCCAGCAGTTACTTAAGCGGGGGGGCCGCCGAGCAGTACTTC. Its protein product is CASSYLSGGAAEQYF. Filled out from reference TRBV2 and TRBJ2-7, the complete variable domain reads EPEVTQTPSHQVTQMGQEVILRCVPISNHLYFYWYRQILGQKVEFLVSFYNNEISEKSEIFDDQFSVERPDGSNFTLKIRSTKLEDSAMYFCASSYLSGGAAEQYFGPGTRLTVT.

In its sample, this clone was seen a few times. The genes are TRBV5-4 and TRBJ2-5; TRBD2 aligns across 13 bases. This CDR3 comprises 16 residues. The germline V gene encodes CDR1 SGHNT and CDR2 YYREEE (reference sequence). V lost 4 bases, J lost 1 base, and 4 bases stayed unmatched. CDR3 residues: CASSRRLAGGQETQYF. DNA of the CDR3: TGTGCCAGCAGCAGACGACTAGCGGGGGGCCAAGAGACCCAGTACTTC.